Below, 16 T cell receptor beta chains from the same sample are listed, as sequenced in a study of blood T cell repertoires in COVID-19. Here immunoSEQ multiplex PCR was the method, and the copy in TCRdb shows in-frame clones only, minus some. The data contain 35,000 to 45,000 clones, about 75% of them singletons. The sequencing sample was made of peripheral blood. These receptors came from a man in his 70s with active or convalescent COVID-19.

The chain recombines TRBV6-5 with TRBJ2-7; the D gene is possibly TRBD1 (5 bases). V was cut by 6 bases and J by 4 bases, with 13 bases left in between. This CDR3 contains 13 residues. The V gene's germline CDR1 is MNHEY and CDR2 SVGAGI. For the CDR3, the DNA is TGTGCCAGCAGCAAAAATCAGGGTTACGAGCAGTACTTC. This sequence encodes CASSKNQGYEQYF.

V is TRBV5-6 and J is TRBJ1-3; TRBD1 matches 11 bases. The trim removed 0 bases at V and 0 bases at J, leaving 2 bases unmatched. CDR1 is SGHDT and CDR2 is YYEEEE in the germline V gene. This CDR3 contains 17 residues. This CDR3 is CASSLGGTGGSGNTIYF. CDR3 DNA sequence: TGTGCCAGCAGCTTGGGCGGGACAGGGGGCTCTGGAAACACCATATATTTT. The whole variable domain, filled in from reference TRBV5-6 and TRBJ1-3, reads DAGVTQSPTHLIKTRGQQVTLRCSPKSGHDTVSWYQQALGQGPQFIFQYYEEEERQRGNFPDRFSGHQFPNYSSELNVNALLLGDSALYLCASSLGGTGGSGNTIYFGEGSWLTVV.

The chain combines TRBV5-1 with TRBJ1-1, with D maybe TRBD1 (6 bases). The CDR3 consists of 14 residues. Trimming took 4 bases from V and 7 from J, leaving 17 bases between them. Germline V gene lookup returns CDR1 SGHRS and CDR2 YFSETQ. CDR3 amino acids: CASSTDGTRLEAFF. The CDR3 DNA is TGCGCCAGCAGCACGGACGGGACACGCCTTGAAGCTTTCTTT.

The CDR3 DNA is TGTGCCAGCAGTGAAGTAGCTCAGGGTGGCTACACCTTC. Translated: CASSEVAQGGYTF. V and J are TRBV6-1 and TRBJ1-2, with D perhaps matching TRBD1 (5 bases). The CDR3 covers 13 residues. From germline, CDR1 is MNHNS and CDR2 SASEGT. The V end lost 1 base, the J end lost 7 bases, and 10 bases lay between the germline ends.

V is TRBV6-2 or TRBV6-3 and J is TRBJ2-1; the D gene is possibly TRBD2 (5 bases). Trimming shortened V by 6 bases and J by 11 bases, and 14 bases separated the two germline ends. In germline, CDR1 is MNHEY, CDR2 SVGEGT. The CDR3 runs 12 residues. The CDR3 coding sequence is TGTGCCAGCAGCCCTCCCGCGGGTCAGCAGTTCTTC. This codes for CASSPPAGQQFF.

The chain combines TRBV4-1 with TRBJ2-7, with TRBD2 matching 8 bases. The CDR3 is 17 residues long. V dropped 0 bases and J dropped 1; count of bases not matched to a gene: 8. Germline V gene lookup returns CDR1 MGHRA and CDR2 YSYEKL. CDR3 protein: CASSQESPGLGSYEQYF. DNA for the CDR3: TGCGCCAGCAGCCAAGAGTCGCCGGGACTAGGGTCCTACGAGCAGTACTTC.

J is TRBJ2-1 and V is TRBV2; 9 bases are a match to TRBD2. V trimming: 2 bases; J trimming: 10 bases; junction bases outside the gene matches: 9. Germline CDR1 reads SNHLY; CDR2 reads FYNNEI. This CDR3 spans 15 amino acids. CDR3 coding DNA: TGTGCCAGCAGTGAAACCCCGCGGGGGGGCGGGGAGCAGTTCTTC. Encoded protein: CASSETPRGGGEQFF. Based on the CDR3 plus reference TRBV2 and TRBJ2-1, the full variable domain is EPEVTQTPSHQVTQMGQEVILRCVPISNHLYFYWYRQILGQKVEFLVSFYNNEISEKSEIFDDQFSVERPDGSNFTLKIRSTKLEDSAMYFCASSETPRGGGEQFFGPGTRLTVL.

CDR3 residues: CASRLRGTDGYTF. The CDR3 bases are TGTGCCAGCAGGCTAAGAGGTACCGATGGCTACACCTTC. This rearrangement joins TRBV27 to TRBJ1-2, with D unclear. CDR3 length: 13 amino acids. Germline V gene lookup returns CDR1 MNHEY and CDR2 SMNVEV (reference sequence). The V end was cut by 6 bases, the J end by 6 bases, with 14 bases between.

This chain joins TRBV2 and TRBJ1-2; 9 bases fit TRBD1. Germline V lookup: CDR1 SNHLY, CDR2 FYNNEI. CDR3 length equals 14 residues. Trimming removed 4 bases from V and 8 bases from J; junction bases left unmatched: 8. CDR3 loop: CASSVGQGAGGYTF. CDR3 bases: TGTGCCAGCAGTGTGGGACAGGGAGCGGGGGGCTACACCTTC.

The rearrangement uses TRBV12-3 or TRBV12-4 and TRBJ2-3; 11 bases align to TRBD2. The CDR3 has 13 amino acids. CDR3 residues: CATVAGGLDTQYF. The DNA for the CDR3 is TGTGCTACGGTAGCGGGGGGGCTGGATACGCAGTATTTT.

The chain recombines TRBV28 with TRBJ2-5, with D tentatively TRBD1 (6 bases). With 5 bases removed from V and 5 bases from J, the gap between germline ends came to 15 bases. The CDR3 is 14 amino acids. Germline V gene sequence: CDR1 MDHEN, CDR2 SYDVKM. The CDR3 nucleotides are TGTGCCAGCAGTCCCAGACAGGCCGGGGAGACCCAGTACTTC. Translating gives CASSPRQAGETQYF.

The chain carries TRBV5-1 and TRBJ2-5; TRBD1 might be the D (5 bases). From germline, CDR1 is SGHRS and CDR2 YFSETQ. The CDR3 extends over 15 amino acids. The V gene lost 4 bases and the J gene lost 5 bases, with 18 bases spanning the gap. This CDR3 is CASSSSAGSEETQYF. As DNA, the CDR3 is TGCGCCAGCAGCAGCTCGGCAGGGTCAGAGGAGACCCAGTACTTC.

The chain is built from TRBV19 and TRBJ2-2; a possible D gene is TRBD1 (6 bases). CDR3 size: 13 residues. V was shortened by 8 bases and J by 7 bases, with 14 bases between the two germline ends. Germline V lookup: CDR1 LNHDA, CDR2 SQIVND (reference sequence). CDR3 loop: CASLSGAYGELFF. CDR3 coding DNA: TGTGCCAGTTTATCAGGGGCGTACGGGGAGCTGTTTTTT.

This chain uses TRBV12-5 with TRBJ2-1; tentative D call: TRBD2 (7 bases). Germline loops: CDR1 LGHNT, CDR2 FRNRAP. The CDR3 totals 16 residues. Trimming left V 0 bases short and J 6 bases short, with 15 bases between. CDR3 residues: CASGLVLGGEINEQFF. In DNA, the CDR3 is TGTGCTAGTGGTTTGGTACTAGGGGGGGAGATCAATGAGCAGTTCTTC.

V usage is TRBV19 and J usage is TRBJ2-7, with D uncertain. V was trimmed by 6 bases and J by 2 bases, leaving 11 bases between them. Looked up from germline, CDR1 is LNHDA and CDR2 is SQIVND (reference sequence). There are 13 residues in the CDR3. CDR3 in DNA: TGTGCCAGTAGCAAGACATCCCCCTACGAGCAGTACTTC. Encoded protein: CASSKTSPYEQYF.

V gene TRBV9 combines with J gene TRBJ1-1; no firm D call. This CDR3 has 13 residues. Germline values: CDR1 SGDLS, CDR2 YYNGEE. Deletions cut 0 bases from V and 6 bases from J, with 9 bases between. The CDR3: CASSVGMESEAFF. DNA of the CDR3: TGTGCCAGCAGCGTAGGGATGGAGTCTGAAGCTTTCTTT.